The 6 T cell receptor beta chains reported below all come from one sample, sequenced in a study of blood T cells in healthy people across ages. Next came a second PCR, run for about 7 to 12 cycles, which used a sample-barcoded 5' primer along with a J-beta primer mix. One entry per CDR3 protein results from TCRdb running MiXCR on the 5' RACE reads. The sample contains more than 750,000 distinct CDR3 sequences, roughly 29% of which appear only once. Separately, the same data were catalogued under a study of T cells of mothers and their children.

Sequencing used blood. Every receptor here comes from a woman aged 40 to 50 in good health.

This clonotype was seen repeatedly, ten times or more. This rearrangement joins TRBV29-1 to TRBJ2-5, with TRBD1 as a possible D gene (5 bases). The CDR3 extends over 12 amino acids. The ends were cut back, 5 bases at V and 4 bases at J, with 11 bases in the middle. CDR1 is SQVTM and CDR2 is ANQGSEA in the germline V gene. The CDR3: CSVIHQGETQYF. The CDR3 DNA follows: TGCAGCGTTATTCACCAGGGAGAGACCCAGTACTTC.

Note on this clonotype: This may stem from a read error, because a much larger clone lies one nucleotide away. The chain uses TRBV15 and TRBJ2-7; no definite D call. CDR1 and CDR2 (germline): LNHNV, YYDKDF (reference sequence). The CDR3 consists of 12 residues. Trimming stripped 3 bases from V and 7 bases from J, with 10 bases between. CDR3 sequence (DNA): TGTGCCACCAGCAGTCCGGTTAATGAGCAGTACTTC. Encoded protein: CATSSPVNEQYF. Variable domain in full (rest from reference TRBV15 and TRBJ2-7): DAMVIQNPRYQVTQFGKPVTLSCSQTLNHNVMYWYQQKSSQAPKLLFHYYDKDFNNEADTPDNFQSRRPNTSFCFLDIRSPGLGDTAMYLCATSSPVNEQYFGPGTRLTVT.

This clonotype came up many times. CDR3 in DNA: TGTGCCAGCAGCCAAAGAACTCTAGCCAAAAACATTCAGTACTTC. Translating it yields CASSQRTLAKNIQYF. This chain links TRBV12-3 or TRBV12-4 with TRBJ2-4; no clear D. The V end lost 6 bases, the J end lost 0 bases, and 12 bases lay between the germline ends. This CDR3 is 15 amino acids long.

The chain employs TRBV5-1 and TRBJ2-3; 14 positions agree with TRBD2. The ends lost 4 bases at V and 6 bases at J; junction bases unmatched: 7. Germline V gene sequence: CDR1 SGHRS, CDR2 YFSETQ. The CDR3 totals 16 residues. CDR3 coding DNA: TGCGCCAGCAGCCCGGGACTAGCGGGGGCACCGGATACGCAGTATTTT. This translates into CASSPGLAGAPDTQYF. Based on the CDR3 plus reference TRBV5-1 and TRBJ2-3, the full variable domain is KAGVTQTPRYLIKTRGQQVTLSCSPISGHRSVSWYQQTPGQGLQFLFEYFSETQRNKGNFPGRFSGRQFSNSRSEMNVSTLELGDSALYLCASSPGLAGAPDTQYFGPGTRLTVL.

The chain has TRBV20-1 and TRBJ1-1; 7 bases align to TRBD1. J was trimmed by 6 bases and V by 5 bases; bases with no gene match: 12. Germline CDR1 and CDR2: DFQATT and SNEGSKA (reference sequence). The CDR3 consists of 14 residues. CDR3 DNA: TGCAGTGCTCCAACTAACAGGGGCTGGGCTGAAGCTTTCTTT. Protein product: CSAPTNRGWAEAFF.

The V gene is TRBV4-1, the J gene TRBJ2-1; no clear D. CDR1 is MGHRA, CDR2 YSYEKL, per germline. Trimming removed 3 bases at V and 10 bases at J, with 10 bases between. CDR3 length: 12 amino acids. The CDR3 loop reads CASSHRLAEQFF. The CDR3 nucleotides read TGCGCCAGCAGCCATAGACTCGCCGAGCAGTTCTTC.